The 29 T cell receptor beta chains given below trace back to one sample, sequenced in a study of graft-versus-host responses after intestinal transplantation. Sequencing used immunoSEQ multiplex PCR; TCRdb keeps in-frame clones, though not all of them. The repertoire holds about 92,000 clones, with around 83% as singletons. Their recognized antigens are unknown. The sample consisted of unstimulated CD8+ T cells sorted from spleen or lymph node cells, taken before intestinal transplant. The receptors were gathered from a human donor who received an intestinal transplant.

The chain uses TRBV13 and TRBJ2-3, with TRBD2 matching over 14 bases. This CDR3 is 15 amino acids long. CDR1 and CDR2 (germline): PRHDT, FYEKMQ (reference sequence). V was clipped by 4 bases and J by 5 bases; unmatched bases: 2. DNA for the CDR3: TGTGCCAGCAGCTCCGGGACTAGCGGGAGAGATACGCAGTATTTT. Its protein product is CASSSGTSGRDTQYF.

The chain joins TRBV19 to TRBJ1-2; no clear D. The CDR3 totals 15 residues. With 3 bases removed from V and 6 bases from J, the gap between germline ends came to 17 bases. Germline assignment: CDR1 LNHDA and CDR2 SQIVND (reference sequence). In nucleotides, the CDR3 is TGTGCCAGTAGTATGAAGAGGGTAGGGTTCGATGGCTACACCTTC. This encodes CASSMKRVGFDGYTF.

The V gene is TRBV28, the J gene TRBJ2-5, with a tentative D call TRBD2 (6 bases). V was trimmed by 5 bases and J by 5 bases, leaving 15 bases between them. Germline CDR1 and CDR2: MDHEN and SYDVKM. CDR3 length: 14 residues. Written as DNA, the CDR3 is TGTGCCAGCAGTGAAAGTGGGGGGTGGGAGACCCAGTACTTC. Its translation is CASSESGGWETQYF.

The chain recombines TRBV6-5 with TRBJ2-7; TRBD1 agrees at 12 bases. The V segment lost 4 bases and the J segment 6 bases; nucleotides outside the gene matches: 4. CDR1 and CDR2 from the germline V gene are MNHEY and SVGAGI. This CDR3 region has 14 residues. The CDR3 sequence is CASSWGQGAPEQYF. The CDR3 DNA sequence: TGTGCCAGCAGTTGGGGACAGGGGGCACCCGAGCAGTACTTC.

This clone showed up just a few times. The chain uses TRBV28 and TRBJ2-7; 9 nucleotides agree with TRBD1. J was trimmed by 7 bases and V by 6 bases; bases with no gene match: 10. CDR1 and CDR2 from the germline V gene are MDHEN and SYDVKM. The CDR3 is 14 residues long. The CDR3 coding sequence is TGTGCCAGCAGCACAACAGGGGGCTCTCGGGAGCAGTACTTC. Its translation is CASSTTGGSREQYF.

The chain joins TRBV6-5 to TRBJ1-4; 7 bases match TRBD1. This CDR3 is 15 amino acids long. J gave up 0 bases and V 6 bases, and 4 bases lay outside the gene matches. Germline V gene sequence: CDR1 MNHEY, CDR2 SVGAGI. CDR3 in amino acids: CASRRTGATNEKLFF. For the CDR3, the DNA is TGTGCCAGCAGACGAACAGGGGCAACTAATGAAAAACTGTTTTTT.

V usage is TRBV6-5 and J usage is TRBJ1-2; a weak D match, TRBD1 (6 bases). CDR3 length: 12 amino acids. CDR1 is MNHEY, CDR2 SVGAGI, per germline. Trimming removed 2 bases at V and 8 bases at J, with 9 bases between. The CDR3 coding sequence is TGTGCCAGCAGTTACGGGACAAACGGCTACACCTTC. Protein product: CASSYGTNGYTF.

The chain links TRBV5-6 to TRBJ2-2; D perhaps matches TRBD2 (6 bases). The CDR3 length is 12 residues. The ends were cut back, 6 bases at V and 4 bases at J, with 7 bases in the middle. Germline V gene sequence: CDR1 SGHDT, CDR2 YYEEEE. The CDR3 loop is CASKAGTGELFF. As DNA, the CDR3 is TGTGCCAGCAAAGCGGGCACCGGGGAGCTGTTTTTT. The full variable domain, its missing parts supplied by reference TRBV5-6 and TRBJ2-2, is DAGVTQSPTHLIKTRGQQVTLRCSPKSGHDTVSWYQQALGQGPQFIFQYYEEEERQRGNFPDRFSGHQFPNYSSELNVNALLLGDSALYLCASKAGTGELFFGEGSRLTVL.

This chain joins TRBV11-2 and TRBJ2-5, with D possibly being TRBD1 (5 bases). Germline-derived CDR1 and CDR2 are SGHAT and FQNNGV. The V end was cut by 6 bases, the J end by 1 base, with 9 bases between. The CDR3 totals 13 residues. The CDR3 nucleotides are TGTGCCAGCAGTGACAGTTTCCAAGAGACCCAGTACTTC. As protein: CASSDSFQETQYF.

This clone was recorded only once. The chain carries TRBV27 and TRBJ1-1; D call uncertain. Between the trimmed V and J ends, which lost 6 bases and 3 bases, there was a span of 5 bases. CDR3 length: 11 residues. Germline loops: CDR1 MNHEY, CDR2 SMNVEV (reference sequence). CDR3 sequence (DNA): TGTGCCAGCAGCTCCGACACTGAAGCTTTCTTT. Its protein is CASSSDTEAFF.

This clone was seen a few times. The CDR3 DNA follows: TGTGCCAGCAGCGAAGGTTCTAGGGTTATCAATGAGCAGTTCTTC. Translating gives CASSEGSRVINEQFF. The rearrangement uses TRBV9 and TRBJ2-1, with unresolved D. The CDR3 has 15 residues. Germline V gene sequence: CDR1 SGDLS, CDR2 YYNGEE. V lost 3 bases to trimming and J lost 6 bases, with 16 bases between them.

The chain combines TRBV28 with TRBJ2-7; D gene unclear. The CDR3 contains 13 residues. Germline V gene sequence: CDR1 MDHEN, CDR2 SYDVKM. V was pared by 5 bases and J by 0 bases, with 8 bases between. The CDR3 nucleotides read TGTGCCAGCAGTCGTGGGGTCTCCTACGAGCAGTACTTC. This codes for CASSRGVSYEQYF.

The rearrangement links TRBV7-9 to TRBJ2-4; possible D gene TRBD2, 5 bases. CDR3 length: 14 amino acids. The V gene's germline CDR1 is SEHNR and CDR2 FQNEAQ (reference sequence). Between the trimmed V and J ends, which lost 7 bases and 0 bases, there was a span of 10 bases. CDR3 residues: CASTGDLAKNIQYF. The CDR3 DNA is TGTGCCAGCACCGGGGATCTAGCCAAAAACATTCAGTACTTC.

This sequence joins TRBV5-6 and TRBJ1-2, with D maybe TRBD1 (6 bases). Germline assignment: CDR1 SGHDT and CDR2 YYEEEE. V was pared by 1 base and J by 0 bases, with 7 bases between. CDR3 length: 14 residues. The CDR3 nucleotides are TGTGCCAGCAGCTTGACAGGGTCTAACTATGGCTACACCTTC. Protein product: CASSLTGSNYGYTF.

This clone came up a few times. The V call is TRBV7-2, the J call TRBJ2-5, with 7 nucleotides matching TRBD2. CDR3 length: 15 residues. V was clipped by 5 bases and J by 5 bases; unmatched bases: 11. In germline, CDR1 is SGHTA, CDR2 FQGNSA. CDR3: CASSPGRWGEETQYF. The CDR3 DNA follows: TGTGCCAGCAGCCCCGGGAGGTGGGGGGAGGAGACCCAGTACTTC.

The rearrangement uses TRBV5-1 and TRBJ2-4, with D perhaps matching TRBD2 (6 bases). Germline CDR1 and CDR2: SGHRS and YFSETQ. The CDR3 spans 17 residues. Between the trimmed V and J ends, which lost 0 bases and 3 bases, there was a span of 16 bases. The CDR3 spells CASSLAPPGEVKNIQYF. CDR3 nucleotides: TGCGCCAGCAGCTTGGCCCCCCCCGGGGAGGTCAAAAACATTCAGTACTTC.

This chain uses TRBV10-3 with TRBJ2-2; TRBD1 is a possible D gene (6 bases). The germline gives CDR1 ENHRY, CDR2 SYGVKD. The V and J ends lost 7 bases and 4 bases respectively, with 19 bases between them. This CDR3 spans 16 amino acids. Written as DNA, the CDR3 is TGTGCCATCAAAAAGGGGTCGACAGGCCCCACCGGGGAGCTGTTTTTT. Its translation: CAIKKGSTGPTGELFF.

This chain uses TRBV11-2 with TRBJ2-1; unclear D gene. The V end lost 5 bases, the J end lost 7 bases, and 15 bases lay between the germline ends. Germline V lookup: CDR1 SGHAT, CDR2 FQNNGV. The CDR3 length is 14 residues. The CDR3 bases are TGTGCCAGCAGCCCCGGCCTCCCAAGGAATGAGCAGTTCTTC. Its translation: CASSPGLPRNEQFF.

The rearrangement joins TRBV7-4 to TRBJ1-1, with D maybe TRBD1 (5 bases). Trimming pared 2 bases from V and 1 base from J, leaving 5 bases between. CDR1 and CDR2 (germline): SGHVT, SQSDAQ. The CDR3 spans 13 residues. CDR3 protein: CASSLQGNTEAFF. Written as DNA, the CDR3 is TGTGCCAGCAGCTTACAGGGGAACACTGAAGCTTTCTTT.

The chain links TRBV9 to TRBJ1-5; 8 positions agree with TRBD1. The V gene end was trimmed by 0 bases and the J gene end by 1 base; junction bases not matched to a gene: 0. Per the germline V gene, CDR1 is SGDLS and CDR2 is YYNGEE. CDR3 length equals 15 residues. In DNA form, the CDR3 reads TGTGCCAGCAGCGTAGGGACAGGGAGCAATCAGCCCCAGCATTTT. This encodes CASSVGTGSNQPQHF.

V and J are TRBV19 and TRBJ1-2; D unclear. Trimming stripped 3 bases from V and 1 base from J, with 21 bases between. The germline CDR1 and CDR2 sequences are LNHDA and SQIVND (reference sequence). The CDR3 runs to 18 residues. CDR3 region: CASSMESPGPAFNYGYTF. The CDR3 nucleotides read TGTGCCAGTAGTATGGAGAGCCCTGGGCCTGCCTTTAACTATGGCTACACCTTC.

The V and J genes are TRBV28 and TRBJ2-7; D could derive from TRBD1 or TRBD2 (5 bases each). The CDR3 has 14 amino acids. V lost 6 bases and J lost 0, with 12 bases in between. The germline CDR1 and CDR2 sequences are MDHEN and SYDVKM. The CDR3 region is CASSPPGASYEQYF. CDR3 bases: TGTGCCAGCAGCCCCCCCGGGGCCTCCTACGAGCAGTACTTC.

The chain recombines TRBV20-1 with TRBJ2-1, with no clear D. The CDR3 has 11 amino acids. Deletions cut 7 bases from V and 2 bases from J, with 6 bases between. Germline-derived CDR1 and CDR2 are DFQATT and SNEGSKA (reference sequence). CDR3 in amino acids: CSVVAYNEQFF. CDR3 DNA: TGCAGTGTAGTCGCCTACAATGAGCAGTTCTTC.

This clone was detected a few times. A far larger clone is just one base off, so this is likely a read error. Other DNA sequences of this sample code for an identical CDR3. The V gene is TRBV2, the J gene TRBJ2-2, with 7 bases aligning to TRBD1. The CDR3 totals 14 residues. Germline-derived CDR1 and CDR2 are SNHLY and FYNNEI. CDR3: CASSGTVNTGELFF. In DNA, the CDR3 is TGTGCCAGCAGCGGGACAGTCAACACCGGTGAGCTGTTTTTT.

The CDR3 coding sequence is TGTGCCATCAGTGAGGCGGACAGGAGTTACGAGCAGTACTTC. This gives the protein CAISEADRSYEQYF. The rearrangement joins TRBV10-3 to TRBJ2-7; 7 bases map to TRBD1. The V and J ends lost 2 bases and 4 bases, in that order; junction bases with no gene match: 5. From germline, CDR1 is ENHRY and CDR2 SYGVKD. CDR3 size: 14 residues.

The V and J genes are TRBV5-1 and TRBJ1-2; 9 nucleotides agree with TRBD1. The J segment lost 5 bases and the V segment lost 4 bases, leaving 3 bases of the junction unmatched. The CDR3 has 13 residues. Germline CDR1 reads SGHRS; CDR2 reads YFSETQ. CDR3 loop: CASSPDRGYGYTF. The CDR3 bases are TGCGCCAGCAGCCCGGACAGGGGATATGGCTACACCTTC.

The V call is TRBV7-4, the J call TRBJ1-6; possible D gene TRBD1, 5 bases. Trimming removed 2 bases at V and 3 bases at J, with 11 bases between. Germline V lookup: CDR1 SGHVT, CDR2 SQSDAQ. There are 16 residues in the CDR3. The CDR3 loop is CASSLIQGFYNSPLHF. The CDR3 coding sequence is TGTGCCAGCAGCTTAATTCAGGGTTTCTATAATTCACCCCTCCACTTT.

The chain combines TRBV7-3 with TRBJ2-1; TRBD1 matches 9 bases. V trimming: 3 bases; J trimming: 4 bases; junction bases outside the gene matches: 4. Per germline, CDR1 SGHTA and CDR2 FQGTGA. This CDR3 contains 15 residues. In DNA, the CDR3 is TGTGCCAGCAGCTTGACAGGGGGATCTTACAATGAGCAGTTCTTC. Translated: CASSLTGGSYNEQFF.

This sequence joins TRBV15 and TRBJ2-4, with D possibly being TRBD2 (5 bases). Trimming cost V 4 bases and J 6 bases, with 16 bases left between them. Germline CDR1 and CDR2: LNHNV and YYDKDF (reference sequence). The CDR3 loop spans 15 amino acids. In DNA, the CDR3 is TGTGCCACCAGCAACGGAGGCGGCCCAGGAAACATTCAGTACTTC. This codes for CATSNGGGPGNIQYF. The full variable domain, rest sourced from reference TRBV15 and TRBJ2-4, is DAMVIQNPRYQVTQFGKPVTLSCSQTLNHNVMYWYQQKSSQAPKLLFHYYDKDFNNEADTPDNFQSRRPNTSFCFLDIRSPGLGDTAMYLCATSNGGGPGNIQYFGAGTRLSVL.